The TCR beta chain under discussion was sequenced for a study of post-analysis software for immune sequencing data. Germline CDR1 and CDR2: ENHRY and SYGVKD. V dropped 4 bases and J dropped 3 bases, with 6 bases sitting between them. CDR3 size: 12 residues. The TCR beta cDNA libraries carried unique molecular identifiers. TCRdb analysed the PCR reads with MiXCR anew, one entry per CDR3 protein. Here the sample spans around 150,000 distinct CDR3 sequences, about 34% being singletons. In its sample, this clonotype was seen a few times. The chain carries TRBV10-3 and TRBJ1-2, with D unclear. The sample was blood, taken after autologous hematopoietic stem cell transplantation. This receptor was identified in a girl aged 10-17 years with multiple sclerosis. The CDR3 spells CAISALDYGYTF. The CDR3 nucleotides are TGTGCCATCAGTGCCCTAGACTATGGCTACACCTTC.